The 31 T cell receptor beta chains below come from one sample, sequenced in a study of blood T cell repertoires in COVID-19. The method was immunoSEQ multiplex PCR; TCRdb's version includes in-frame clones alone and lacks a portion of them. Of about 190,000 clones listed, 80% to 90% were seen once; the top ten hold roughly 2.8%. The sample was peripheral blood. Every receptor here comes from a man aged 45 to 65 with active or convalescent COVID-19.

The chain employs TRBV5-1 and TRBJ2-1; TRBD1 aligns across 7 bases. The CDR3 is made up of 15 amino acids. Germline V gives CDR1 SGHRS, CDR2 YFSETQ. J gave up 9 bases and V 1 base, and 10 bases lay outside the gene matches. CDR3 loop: CASSLRGPVAGEQFF. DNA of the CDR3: TGCGCCAGCAGCTTGAGGGGGCCCGTGGCCGGTGAGCAGTTCTTC.

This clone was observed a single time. CDR3 amino acids: CASSLGRYEAFF. The CDR3 DNA reads as TGTGCCAGCAGCTTAGGGCGGTATGAAGCTTTCTTT. This rearrangement joins TRBV11-2 to TRBJ1-1; no clear D. From germline, CDR1 is SGHAT and CDR2 FQNNGV. The germline V and J ends were trimmed by 1 base and 7 bases, with 7 bases remaining between them. The CDR3 totals 12 residues.

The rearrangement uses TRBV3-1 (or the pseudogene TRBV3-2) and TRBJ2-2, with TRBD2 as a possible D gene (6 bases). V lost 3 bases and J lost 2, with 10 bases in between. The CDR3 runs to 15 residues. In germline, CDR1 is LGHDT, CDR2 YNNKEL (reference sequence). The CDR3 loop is CASSHGGANTGELFF. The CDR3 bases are TGTGCCAGCAGCCATGGAGGGGCCAACACCGGGGAGCTGTTTTTT.

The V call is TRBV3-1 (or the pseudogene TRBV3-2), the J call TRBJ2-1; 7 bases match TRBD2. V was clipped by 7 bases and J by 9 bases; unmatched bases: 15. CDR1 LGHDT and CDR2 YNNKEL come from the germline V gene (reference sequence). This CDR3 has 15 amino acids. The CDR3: CASTHEGGSLGEQFF. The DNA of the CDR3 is TGTGCCAGCACCCATGAAGGCGGGAGTCTGGGTGAGCAGTTCTTC.

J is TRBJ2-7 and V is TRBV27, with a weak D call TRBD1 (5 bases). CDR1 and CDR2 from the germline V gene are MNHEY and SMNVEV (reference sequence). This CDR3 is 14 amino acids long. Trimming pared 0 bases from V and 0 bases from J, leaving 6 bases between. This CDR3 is CASSLSQGSYEQYF. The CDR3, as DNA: TGTGCCAGCAGTTTATCTCAGGGCTCCTACGAGCAGTACTTC.

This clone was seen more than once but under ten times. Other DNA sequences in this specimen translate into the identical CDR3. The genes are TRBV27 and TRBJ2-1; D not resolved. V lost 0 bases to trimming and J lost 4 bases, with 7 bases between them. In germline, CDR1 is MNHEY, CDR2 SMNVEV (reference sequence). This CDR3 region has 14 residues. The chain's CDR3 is CASSLSSPYNEQFF. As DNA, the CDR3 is TGTGCCAGCAGTTTATCGAGTCCGTACAATGAGCAGTTCTTC.

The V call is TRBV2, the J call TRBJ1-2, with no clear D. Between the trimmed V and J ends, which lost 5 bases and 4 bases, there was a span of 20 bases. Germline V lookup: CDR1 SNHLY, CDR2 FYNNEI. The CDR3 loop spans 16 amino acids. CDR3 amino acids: CASSISNEGDIYGYTF. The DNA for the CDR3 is TGTGCCAGCAGTATAAGTAACGAGGGCGACATCTATGGCTACACCTTC.

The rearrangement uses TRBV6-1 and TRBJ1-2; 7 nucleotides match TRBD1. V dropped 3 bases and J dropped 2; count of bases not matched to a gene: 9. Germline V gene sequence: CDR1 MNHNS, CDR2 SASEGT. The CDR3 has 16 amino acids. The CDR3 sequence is CASSESVGDSNYGYTF. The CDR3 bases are TGTGCCAGCAGTGAGTCCGTGGGGGACAGCAACTATGGCTACACCTTC.

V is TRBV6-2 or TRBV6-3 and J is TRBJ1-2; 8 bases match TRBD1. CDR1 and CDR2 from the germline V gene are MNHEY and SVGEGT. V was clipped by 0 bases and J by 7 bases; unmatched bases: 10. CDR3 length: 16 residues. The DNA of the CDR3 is TGTGCCAGCAGTTACTCGAAGATATCAGGGGGCAGTGGCTACACCTTC. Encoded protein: CASSYSKISGGSGYTF.

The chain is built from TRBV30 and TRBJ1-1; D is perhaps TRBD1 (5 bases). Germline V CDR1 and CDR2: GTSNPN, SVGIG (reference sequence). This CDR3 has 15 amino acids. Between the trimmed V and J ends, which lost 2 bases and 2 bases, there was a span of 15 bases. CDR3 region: CAWSTPRQPNTEAFF. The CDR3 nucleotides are TGTGCCTGGAGTACCCCCCGACAGCCAAACACTGAAGCTTTCTTT.

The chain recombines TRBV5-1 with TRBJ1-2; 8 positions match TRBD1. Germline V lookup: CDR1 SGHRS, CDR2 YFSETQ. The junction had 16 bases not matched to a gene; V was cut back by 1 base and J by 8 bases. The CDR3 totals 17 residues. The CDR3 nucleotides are TGCGCCAGCAGCTTGTTACCCCGGATGACAGGGGAGAGGGGCTACACCTTC. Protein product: CASSLLPRMTGERGYTF.

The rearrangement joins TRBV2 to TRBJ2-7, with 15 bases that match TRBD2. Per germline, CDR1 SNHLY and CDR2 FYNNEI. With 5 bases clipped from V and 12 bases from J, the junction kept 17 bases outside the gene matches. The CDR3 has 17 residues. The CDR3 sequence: CASSRLVGGTSGGTTYF. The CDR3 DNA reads TGTGCCAGCAGTCGCCTCGTTGGTGGGACTAGCGGGGGGACTACGTACTTC.

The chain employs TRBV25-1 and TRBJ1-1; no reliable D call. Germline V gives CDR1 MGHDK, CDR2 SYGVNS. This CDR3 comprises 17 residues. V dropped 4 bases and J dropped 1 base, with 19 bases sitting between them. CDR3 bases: TGTGCCAGCAGTGGCCGTTTGTCACTCGAACCGAACACTGAAGCTTTCTTT. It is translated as CASSGRLSLEPNTEAFF. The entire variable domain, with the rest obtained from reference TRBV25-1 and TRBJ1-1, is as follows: EADIYQTPRYLVIGTGKKITLECSQTMGHDKMYWYQQDPGMELHLIHYSYGVNSTEKGDLSSESTVSRIRTEHFPLTLESARPSHTSQYLCASSGRLSLEPNTEAFFGQGTRLTVV.

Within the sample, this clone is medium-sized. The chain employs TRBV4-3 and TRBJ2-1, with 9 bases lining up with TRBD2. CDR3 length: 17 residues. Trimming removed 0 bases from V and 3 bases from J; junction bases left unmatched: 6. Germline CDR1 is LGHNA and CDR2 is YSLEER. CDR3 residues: CASSQESASGNYNEQFF. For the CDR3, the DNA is TGCGCCAGCAGCCAAGAATCGGCTAGCGGGAACTACAATGAGCAGTTCTTC.

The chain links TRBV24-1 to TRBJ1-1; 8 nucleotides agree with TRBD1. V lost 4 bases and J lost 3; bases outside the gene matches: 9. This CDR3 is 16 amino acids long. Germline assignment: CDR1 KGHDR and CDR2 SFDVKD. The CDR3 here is CATSDSEQGGDTEAFF. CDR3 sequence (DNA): TGTGCCACCAGTGACTCAGAACAGGGGGGGGACACTGAAGCTTTCTTT.

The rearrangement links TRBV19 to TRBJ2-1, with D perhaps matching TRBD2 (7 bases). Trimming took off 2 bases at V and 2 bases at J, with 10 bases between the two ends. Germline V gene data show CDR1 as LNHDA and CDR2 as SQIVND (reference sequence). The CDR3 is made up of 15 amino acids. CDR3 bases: TGTGCCAGTAGTATAACGGGGGGCGCCTACAATGAGCAGTTCTTC. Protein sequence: CASSITGGAYNEQFF. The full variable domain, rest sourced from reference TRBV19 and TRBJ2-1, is DGGITQSPKYLFRKEGQNVTLSCEQNLNHDAMYWYRQDPGQGLRLIYYSQIVNDFQKGDIAEGYSVSREKKESFPLTVTSAQKNPTAFYLCASSITGGAYNEQFFGPGTRLTVL.

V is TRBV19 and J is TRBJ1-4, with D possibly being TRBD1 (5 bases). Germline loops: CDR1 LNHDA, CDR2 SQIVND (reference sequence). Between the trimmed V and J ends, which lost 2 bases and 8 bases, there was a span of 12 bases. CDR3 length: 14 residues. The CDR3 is CASSIQGMREKLFF. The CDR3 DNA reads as TGTGCCAGTAGTATACAGGGTATGAGGGAAAAACTGTTTTTT. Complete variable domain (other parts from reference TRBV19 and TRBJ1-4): DGGITQSPKYLFRKEGQNVTLSCEQNLNHDAMYWYRQDPGQGLRLIYYSQIVNDFQKGDIAEGYSVSREKKESFPLTVTSAQKNPTAFYLCASSIQGMREKLFFGSGTQLSVL.

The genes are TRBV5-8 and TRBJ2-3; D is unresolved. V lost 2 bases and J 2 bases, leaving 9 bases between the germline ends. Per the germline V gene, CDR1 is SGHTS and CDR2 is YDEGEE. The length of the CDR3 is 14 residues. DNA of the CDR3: TGTGCCAGCAGCTTAGCCCCGATCACAGATACGCAGTATTTT. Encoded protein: CASSLAPITDTQYF.

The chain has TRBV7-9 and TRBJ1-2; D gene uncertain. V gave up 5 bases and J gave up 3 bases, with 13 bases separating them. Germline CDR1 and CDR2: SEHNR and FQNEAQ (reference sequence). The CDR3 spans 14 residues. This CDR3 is CASSHRTRDYGYTF. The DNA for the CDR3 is TGTGCCAGCAGCCACAGAACTCGTGACTATGGCTACACCTTC.

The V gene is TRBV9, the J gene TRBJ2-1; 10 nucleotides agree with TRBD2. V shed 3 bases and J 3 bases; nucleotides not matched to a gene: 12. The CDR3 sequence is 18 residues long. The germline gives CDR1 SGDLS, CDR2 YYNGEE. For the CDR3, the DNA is TGTGCCAGCAGCGCGGGACTAGCGCCCGATCTCTTCTACAATGAGCAGTTCTTC. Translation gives CASSAGLAPDLFYNEQFF.

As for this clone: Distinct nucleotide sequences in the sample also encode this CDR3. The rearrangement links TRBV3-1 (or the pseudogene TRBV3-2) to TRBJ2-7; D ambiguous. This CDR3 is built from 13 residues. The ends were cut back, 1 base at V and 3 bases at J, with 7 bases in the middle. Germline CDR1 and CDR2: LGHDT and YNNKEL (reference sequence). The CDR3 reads CASSQGHLYEQYF. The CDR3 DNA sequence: TGTGCCAGCAGCCAAGGACACCTCTACGAGCAGTACTTC.

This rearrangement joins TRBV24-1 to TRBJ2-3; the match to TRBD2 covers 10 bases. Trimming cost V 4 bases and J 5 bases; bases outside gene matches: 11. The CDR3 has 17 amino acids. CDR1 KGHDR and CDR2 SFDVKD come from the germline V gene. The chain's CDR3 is CATSDPSGGPTGDTQYF. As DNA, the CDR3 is TGTGCCACCAGTGACCCTAGCGGGGGCCCCACCGGAGATACGCAGTATTTT.

The CDR3 region is CASNGGPPSYEQYF. In DNA, the CDR3 is TGTGCCAGCAATGGGGGCCCACCATCCTACGAGCAGTACTTC. The chain employs TRBV2 and TRBJ2-7; TRBD1 might be the D (6 bases). CDR3 length: 14 amino acids. Trimming pared 7 bases from V and 1 base from J, leaving 14 bases between. The germline CDR1 and CDR2 sequences are SNHLY and FYNNEI.

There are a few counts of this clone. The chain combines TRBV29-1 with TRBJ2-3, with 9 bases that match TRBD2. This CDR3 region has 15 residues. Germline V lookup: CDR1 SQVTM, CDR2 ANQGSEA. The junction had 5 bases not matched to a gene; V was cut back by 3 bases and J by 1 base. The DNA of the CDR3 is TGCAGCGTTGAGGGCGGGAGGGGCGGCACAGATACGCAGTATTTT. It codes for CSVEGGRGGTDTQYF.

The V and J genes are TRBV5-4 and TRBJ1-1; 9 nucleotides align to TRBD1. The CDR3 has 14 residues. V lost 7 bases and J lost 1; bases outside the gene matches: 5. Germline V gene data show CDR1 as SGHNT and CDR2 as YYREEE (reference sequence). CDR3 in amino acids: CASGGTGRNTEAFF. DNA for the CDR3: TGTGCCAGCGGAGGGACAGGGCGGAACACTGAAGCTTTCTTT.

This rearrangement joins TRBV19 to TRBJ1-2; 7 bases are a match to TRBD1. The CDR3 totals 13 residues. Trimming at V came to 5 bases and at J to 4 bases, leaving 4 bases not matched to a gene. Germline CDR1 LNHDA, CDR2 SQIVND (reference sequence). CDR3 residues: CASSRTGAYGYTF. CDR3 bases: TGTGCCAGTAGTCGAACAGGGGCCTATGGCTACACCTTC.

The CDR3 protein is CASSPPGASKNIQYF. CDR3 DNA sequence: TGTGCCAGCTCGCCCCCAGGGGCCTCCAAAAACATTCAGTACTTC. The chain uses TRBV18 and TRBJ2-4; D might be TRBD1 (6 bases). There are 15 residues in the CDR3. Trimming pared 6 bases from V and 2 bases from J, leaving 14 bases between. Germline V gene sequence: CDR1 KGHSH, CDR2 LQKENI.

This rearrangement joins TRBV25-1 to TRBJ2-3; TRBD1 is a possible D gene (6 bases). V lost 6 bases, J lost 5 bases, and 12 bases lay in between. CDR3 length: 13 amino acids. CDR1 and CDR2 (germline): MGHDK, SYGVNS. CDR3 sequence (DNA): TGTGCCAGCAGGTCAGGGGCGGGAGATACGCAGTATTTT. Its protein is CASRSGAGDTQYF.

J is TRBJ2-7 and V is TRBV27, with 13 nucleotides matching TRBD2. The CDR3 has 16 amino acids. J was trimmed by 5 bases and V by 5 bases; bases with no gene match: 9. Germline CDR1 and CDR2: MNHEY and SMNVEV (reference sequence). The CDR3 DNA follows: TGTGCCAGCAGTGGAATGGGGGGACTAGCGGGGAACGAGCAGTACTTC. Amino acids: CASSGMGGLAGNEQYF.

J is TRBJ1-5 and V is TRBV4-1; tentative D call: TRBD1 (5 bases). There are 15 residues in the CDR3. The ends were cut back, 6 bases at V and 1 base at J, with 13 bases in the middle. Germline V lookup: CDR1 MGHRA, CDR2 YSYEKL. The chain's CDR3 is CASRRGMWSNQPQHF. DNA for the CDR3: TGCGCCAGCAGGCGGGGGATGTGGAGCAATCAGCCCCAGCATTTT.

Here the CDR3 reads CASRDRGRRQPQHF. Here the CDR3 DNA reads TGCGCCAGCAGAGACAGGGGGCGCCGACAGCCCCAGCATTTT. The genes are TRBV10-2 and TRBJ1-5; 10 bases align to TRBD1. The germline V gene has CDR1 WSHSY and CDR2 SAAADI. The CDR3 is 14 residues long. V trimming: 6 bases; J trimming: 7 bases; junction bases outside the gene matches: 6.